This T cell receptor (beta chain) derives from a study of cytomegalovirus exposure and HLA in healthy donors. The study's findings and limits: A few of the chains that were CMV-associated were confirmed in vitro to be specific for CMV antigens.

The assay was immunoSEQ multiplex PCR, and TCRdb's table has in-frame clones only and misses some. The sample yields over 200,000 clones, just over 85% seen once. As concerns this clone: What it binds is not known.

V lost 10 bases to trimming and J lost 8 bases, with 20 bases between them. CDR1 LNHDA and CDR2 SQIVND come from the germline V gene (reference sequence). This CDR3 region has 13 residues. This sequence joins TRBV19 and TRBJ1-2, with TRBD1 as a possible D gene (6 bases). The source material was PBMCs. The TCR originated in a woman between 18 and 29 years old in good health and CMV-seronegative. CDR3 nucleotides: TGTGCCACTAACCCGGGGGGGCCGGGGGGCTACACCTTC. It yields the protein CATNPGGPGGYTF. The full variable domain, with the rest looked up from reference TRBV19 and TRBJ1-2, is DGGITQSPKYLFRKEGQNVTLSCEQNLNHDAMYWYRQDPGQGLRLIYYSQIVNDFQKGDIAEGYSVSREKKESFPLTVTSAQKNPTAFYLCATNPGGPGGYTFGSGTRLTVV.